This TCR beta chain was identified during a study of blood T cell repertoires in COVID-19. In the original processing: Amplification from reference gene primers served as the basis for estimated nucleated cell counts. Generated by immunoSEQ multiplex PCR, the TCRdb table keeps only in-frame clones and is missing some. D and trimming come from the DNA, and the V and J calls and clone size come from that table. The top ten hold 2.5% to 3% of the sample, which has 350,000 to 400,000 clones, less than 90% seen once. Residents of about 25 US areas, aged roughly 18 to 89 years, made up the participants. Sequencing input: PBMCs or T cells enriched from blood (not recorded which). This clonotype originated in a woman aged 25 to 39 who had recovered from COVID-19.

The CDR3 DNA sequence: TGTGCCTGGGTGGACAGGGGGCGGAGTGGGACCGGGGAGCTGTTTTTT. It encodes CAWVDRGRSGTGELFF. The V call is TRBV30, the J call TRBJ2-2, with TRBD1 matching over 11 bases. The CDR3 covers 16 residues. The V gene's germline CDR1 is GTSNPN and CDR2 SVGIG (reference sequence). The junction had 10 bases not matched to a gene; V was cut back by 5 bases and J by 5 bases.